These 26 T cell receptor beta chains were sequenced from one sample in a study of long-term antiretroviral therapy in people with HIV. The assay, immunoSEQ v3.0, was run at survey level. TCRdb's copy holds only in-frame clones and misses some; the assay was immunoSEQ multiplex PCR. The data contain 15,000 to 20,000 clones, 70% to 90% of them singletons. The starting material was unsorted PBMCs, obtained 6.9 years after starting antiretroviral therapy. All receptors derive from a man between 45 and 60 years old with HIV.

This clone was detected only once. The chain recombines TRBV19 with TRBJ2-7; 8 positions agree with TRBD1. The CDR3 runs to 17 residues. V gave up 3 bases and J gave up 4 bases; unmatched junction bases: 14. The germline gives CDR1 LNHDA, CDR2 SQIVND (reference sequence). CDR3 sequence: CASSISPPTRGQYEQYF. For the CDR3, the DNA is TGTGCCAGTAGTATTTCGCCCCCGACCAGGGGGCAGTACGAGCAGTACTTC.

The CDR3 nucleotides read TGTGCCAGCAGCCTAAGGGTGGCAGATACGCAGTATTTT. Protein: CASSLRVADTQYF. The chain links TRBV27 to TRBJ2-3, with D uncertain. The ends were cut back, 6 bases at V and 4 bases at J, with 11 bases in the middle. CDR1 is MNHEY and CDR2 is SMNVEV in the germline V gene (reference sequence). The CDR3 consists of 13 residues.

The rearrangement joins TRBV5-6 to TRBJ1-4; no clear D gene. Trimming took off 4 bases at V and 0 bases at J, with 4 bases between the two ends. CDR1 and CDR2 from the germline V gene are SGHDT and YYEEEE. This CDR3 contains 13 residues. The DNA of the CDR3 is TGTGCCAGCAGCCCGTCAACTAATGAAAAACTGTTTTTT. It encodes CASSPSTNEKLFF. The full variable domain, with the rest looked up from reference TRBV5-6 and TRBJ1-4, is DAGVTQSPTHLIKTRGQQVTLRCSPKSGHDTVSWYQQALGQGPQFIFQYYEEEERQRGNFPDRFSGHQFPNYSSELNVNALLLGDSALYLCASSPSTNEKLFFGSGTQLSVL.

This rearrangement joins TRBV11-2 to TRBJ1-1, with TRBD1 identical over 9 bases. CDR1 and CDR2 (germline): SGHAT, FQNNGV. CDR3 length: 16 amino acids. Trimming took 2 bases from V and 4 from J; bases not matched to a gene: 8. CDR3 in amino acids: CASSLLPGQGSTEAFF. The CDR3 bases are TGTGCCAGCAGCTTACTCCCGGGACAGGGTAGCACTGAAGCTTTCTTT.

The DNA of the CDR3 is TGCGCCAGCAGCTACGGGACAGGGAGCAACTATGGCTACACCTTC. Protein: CASSYGTGSNYGYTF. The V call is TRBV5-1, the J call TRBJ1-2; 9 nucleotides align to TRBD1. The CDR3 spans 15 residues. Trimming cost V 3 bases and J 2 bases; bases outside gene matches: 5. The V gene's germline CDR1 is SGHRS and CDR2 YFSETQ.

V gene TRBV30 combines with J gene TRBJ1-2; possible D gene TRBD1, 6 bases. Trimming stripped 6 bases from V and 2 bases from J, with 16 bases between. CDR3 size: 14 residues. Per germline, CDR1 GTSNPN and CDR2 SVGIG (reference sequence). The CDR3 DNA is TGTGCCTGTGAACAGGGCGTATTAAACTATGGCTACACCTTC. Translated, it gives CACEQGVLNYGYTF.

J is TRBJ1-5 and V is TRBV5-6; D is ambiguous. Trimming cost V 2 bases and J 4 bases, with 13 bases left between them. In germline, CDR1 is SGHDT, CDR2 YYEEEE. CDR3 length equals 15 residues. CDR3 region: CASSLHVTSNQPQHF. CDR3 in DNA: TGTGCCAGCAGCTTACACGTAACCTCAAATCAGCCCCAGCATTTT.

This chain joins TRBV18 and TRBJ2-7; D gene unclear. Germline CDR1 and CDR2: KGHSH and LQKENI. This CDR3 is built from 15 residues. V gave up 2 bases and J gave up 3 bases, with 14 bases separating them. The CDR3 DNA follows: TGTGCCAGCTCACCATACTCCAGCCGATTCTACGAGCAGTACTTC. Translation: CASSPYSSRFYEQYF. Combining the CDR3 with reference TRBV18 and TRBJ2-7 gives the whole variable domain NAGVMQNPRHLVRRRGQEARLRCSPMKGHSHVYWYRQLPEEGLKFMVYLQKENIIDESGMPKERFSAEFPKEGPSILRIQQVVRGDSAAYFCASSPYSSRFYEQYFGPGTRLTVT.

The chain couples TRBV7-2 to TRBJ2-2; either TRBD1 or TRBD2 may fit D (6 bases each). The ends were cut back, 1 base at V and 4 bases at J, with 19 bases in the middle. The CDR3 covers 18 residues. Looked up from germline, CDR1 is SGHTA and CDR2 is FQGNSA. For the CDR3, the DNA is TGTGCCAGCAGCTTAGTTGGACGGGCTGGAGGGGGCACCGGGGAGCTGTTTTTT. This translates into CASSLVGRAGGGTGELFF.

The rearrangement joins TRBV9 to TRBJ2-7; unclear D gene. Trimming shortened V by 0 bases and J by 2 bases, and 0 bases separated the two germline ends. CDR1 and CDR2 from the germline V gene are SGDLS and YYNGEE. CDR3 size: 11 residues. For the CDR3, the DNA is TGTGCCAGCAGCGTAGCCTACGAGCAGTACTTC. Amino acids: CASSVAYEQYF. Variable domain in full (rest from reference TRBV9 and TRBJ2-7): DSGVTQTPKHLITATGQRVTLRCSPRSGDLSVYWYQQSLDQGLQFLIQYYNGEERAKGNILERFSAQQFPDLHSELNLSSLELGDSALYFCASSVAYEQYFGPGTRLTVT.

The genes are TRBV7-9 and TRBJ1-2; D is perhaps TRBD1 (5 bases). Germline V CDR1 and CDR2: SEHNR, FQNEAQ (reference sequence). The V gene lost 1 base and the J gene lost 5 bases, with 11 bases spanning the gap. This CDR3 has 14 residues. CDR3 DNA: TGTGCCAGCAGCTTAGATCTCCCAGGGTATGGCTACACCTTC. Its translation: CASSLDLPGYGYTF.

Written as DNA, the CDR3 is TGTGCCATCTCGAGTTCAGATTACGAGCAGTACTTC. This translates into CAISSSDYEQYF. The V and J genes are TRBV10-3 and TRBJ2-7, with D unclear. The CDR3 sequence is 12 residues long. Trimming removed 8 bases at V and 4 bases at J, with 12 bases between. The germline gives CDR1 ENHRY, CDR2 SYGVKD.

This sequence joins TRBV5-4 and TRBJ2-1, with D possibly being TRBD2 (5 bases). The CDR3 consists of 17 residues. CDR1 and CDR2 (germline): SGHNT, YYREEE (reference sequence). V shed 2 bases and J shed 6 bases, with 21 bases lying between them. This CDR3 is CASSFSRRTGLLNEQFF. The CDR3, as DNA: TGTGCCAGCAGCTTTTCCCGGCGAACGGGATTGCTCAATGAGCAGTTCTTC.

V gene TRBV6-1 combines with J gene TRBJ1-1, with 8 positions matching TRBD1. CDR1 and CDR2 from the germline V gene are MNHNS and SASEGT. V lost 8 bases to trimming and J lost 6 bases; unmatched junction nucleotides: 8. The length of the CDR3 is 13 residues. This CDR3 is CASGRDRISEAFF. As DNA, the CDR3 is TGTGCCAGCGGCCGGGACAGGATTTCTGAAGCTTTCTTT.

This clone was counted between two and nine times. J is TRBJ2-1 and V is TRBV5-8; a weak D match, TRBD1 (5 bases). The CDR3 loop spans 13 amino acids. Germline V CDR1 and CDR2: SGHTS, YDEGEE. The V end was cut by 0 bases, the J end by 12 bases, with 13 bases between. CDR3 nucleotide sequence: TGTGCCAGCAGCTTGGGTGTTATCCAGGGGCAGTTCTTC. Protein sequence: CASSLGVIQGQFF.

This clone was counted a few times. The chain combines TRBV19 with TRBJ1-2; 9 positions agree with TRBD1. The CDR3 has 15 residues. Trimming took 4 bases from V and 8 from J; bases not matched to a gene: 11. The V gene's germline CDR1 is LNHDA and CDR2 SQIVND (reference sequence). CDR3 region: CASSTRDRARGGYTF. The CDR3 nucleotides are TGTGCCAGTAGTACCCGGGACAGGGCTAGGGGAGGCTACACCTTC.

The rearrangement joins TRBV9 to TRBJ2-1; D is uncertain. The V and J ends lost 0 bases and 4 bases respectively, with 11 bases between them. The CDR3 loop spans 15 amino acids. Germline CDR1 is SGDLS and CDR2 is YYNGEE. CDR3 residues: CASSVEGTTYNEQFF. Here the CDR3 DNA reads TGTGCCAGCAGCGTAGAAGGCACCACTTACAATGAGCAGTTCTTC.

The rearrangement uses TRBV28 and TRBJ1-5; 8 nucleotides agree with TRBD1. V lost 1 base, J lost 0 bases, and 5 bases stayed unmatched. Germline V gives CDR1 MDHEN, CDR2 SYDVKM. The length of the CDR3 is 17 residues. Here the CDR3 reads CASSLSQGAYSNQPQHF. As DNA, the CDR3 is TGTGCCAGCAGTTTATCCCAGGGGGCGTATAGCAATCAGCCCCAGCATTTT.

The chain employs TRBV19 and TRBJ2-1; D remains unclear. Germline CDR1 and CDR2: LNHDA and SQIVND (reference sequence). This CDR3 has 13 amino acids. Deletions cut 3 bases from V and 3 bases from J, with 6 bases between. DNA of the CDR3: TGTGCCAGTAGTATCAGTTTCTACAATGAGCAGTTCTTC. Its translation: CASSISFYNEQFF.

The chain employs TRBV9 and TRBJ2-1; 14 bases align to TRBD2. With V trimmed by 0 bases and J by 6 bases, 5 bases remained unmatched. Germline V CDR1 and CDR2: SGDLS, YYNGEE. The CDR3 is 17 residues long. CDR3 loop: CASSVVRLAGGPNEQFF. The CDR3 DNA reads as TGTGCCAGCAGCGTAGTTAGACTAGCGGGAGGGCCCAATGAGCAGTTCTTC.

This chain links TRBV19 with TRBJ1-5, with D uncertain. Germline V gene lookup returns CDR1 LNHDA and CDR2 SQIVND (reference sequence). There are 14 residues in the CDR3. Trimming removed 1 base from V and 2 bases from J, with 6 bases in between. The CDR3 DNA sequence: TGTGCCAGTAGTATAGTGTCCGGCAATCAGCCCCAGCATTTT. Protein sequence: CASSIVSGNQPQHF.

This clone was observed once. The rearrangement links TRBV7-9 to TRBJ2-5; D may be TRBD2 (5 bases). The CDR3 covers 14 residues. CDR1 is SEHNR and CDR2 is FQNEAQ in the germline V gene (reference sequence). Trimming took 0 bases from V and 8 from J, leaving 13 bases between them. The CDR3 DNA sequence: TGTGCCAGCAGCTTAGCGGAGGCCTTGGGCACCCAGTACTTC. Its translation is CASSLAEALGTQYF.

The chain joins TRBV19 to TRBJ2-7, with D unclear. The V end lost 1 base, the J end lost 1 base, and 8 bases lay between the germline ends. Germline V gene sequence: CDR1 LNHDA, CDR2 SQIVND (reference sequence). This CDR3 has 14 amino acids. The CDR3 DNA reads TGTGCCAGTAGTATAGGACCGGCGTCCTACGAGCAGTACTTC. This encodes CASSIGPASYEQYF.

The chain joins TRBV7-9 to TRBJ2-1, with 14 bases lining up with TRBD2. Germline CDR1 SEHNR, CDR2 FQNEAQ (reference sequence). This CDR3 contains 17 residues. Trimming took 2 bases from V and 5 from J; bases not matched to a gene: 5. The CDR3 nucleotides read TGTGCCAGCAGCTTACCTACGGGACTAGCGGGGGACAATGAGCAGTTCTTC. Its translation is CASSLPTGLAGDNEQFF.

This chain uses TRBV7-2 with TRBJ2-3; tentatively, D is TRBD1 (6 bases). V was pared by 5 bases and J by 8 bases, with 11 bases between. This CDR3 spans 12 amino acids. Germline CDR1 reads SGHTA; CDR2 reads FQGNSA. CDR3 amino acids: CASSEQGGTQYF. CDR3 nucleotide sequence: TGTGCCAGCAGCGAACAGGGTGGTACGCAGTATTTT.

The chain employs TRBV7-6 and TRBJ2-7; TRBD1 matches at 7 bases. Losses at the gene ends were 1 base for V and 3 bases for J; bases not matched to a gene: 3. Germline values: CDR1 SGHVS, CDR2 FNYEAQ. The CDR3 is 14 residues long. This CDR3 reads CASSLGSGGYEQYF. DNA for the CDR3: TGTGCCAGCAGCTTAGGTTCAGGGGGCTACGAGCAGTACTTC.